Below are 7 T cell receptor beta chains sequenced from a single sample in a study of PD-1 blockade in classical Hodgkin lymphoma. Clones were read by immunoSEQ multiplex PCR, and TCRdb kept only the in-frame ones, dropping some. The top ten hold 0.22% of the sample, which has around 30,000 clones, approximately 90% seen once. Time point specified: newly diagnosed, previously untreated cHL patient sample. The CD4+ T cells used were purified from thawed PBMCs through magnetic negative selection. Sequencing used CD4+ T cells from blood. The receptors come from a human donor with classical Hodgkin lymphoma.

The genes are TRBV14 and TRBJ2-7; 10 bases agree with TRBD2. Per germline, CDR1 SGHDN and CDR2 FVKESK. This CDR3 is 15 amino acids long. V shed 1 base and J 1 base; nucleotides not matched to a gene: 1. This chain's CDR3 is CASSQGTSGSYEQYF. The CDR3 coding sequence is TGTGCCAGCAGCCAAGGGACTAGCGGTTCCTACGAGCAGTACTTC.

The genes are TRBV7-9 and TRBJ1-3; D is uncertain. Trimming removed 1 base from V and 0 bases from J, with 4 bases in between. The CDR3 runs 14 residues. Per the germline V gene, CDR1 is SEHNR and CDR2 is FQNEAQ (reference sequence). CDR3 DNA sequence: TGTGCCAGCAGCTTAGGGGTCTCTGGAAACACCATATATTTT. The encoded protein is CASSLGVSGNTIYF.

V is TRBV28 and J is TRBJ2-1; 11 bases fit TRBD1. V lost 6 bases and J lost 3; bases outside the gene matches: 4. Germline CDR1 and CDR2: MDHEN and SYDVKM. This CDR3 spans 15 amino acids. CDR3 region: CASSPGTGGYNEQFF. The CDR3 DNA follows: TGTGCCAGCAGCCCCGGGACAGGGGGCTACAATGAGCAGTTCTTC. Full variable domain (missing parts from reference TRBV28 and TRBJ2-1): DVKVTQSSRYLVKRTGEKVFLECVQDMDHENMFWYRQDPGLGLRLIYFSYDVKMKEKGDIPEGYSVSREKKERFSLILESASTNQTSMYLCASSPGTGGYNEQFFGPGTRLTVL.

This chain links TRBV5-4 with TRBJ1-6, with D unresolved. V lost 0 bases to trimming and J lost 8 bases, with 12 bases between them. There are 15 residues in the CDR3. The germline V gene has CDR1 SGHNT and CDR2 YYREEE (reference sequence). The chain's CDR3 is CASSLGRRLDSPLHF. CDR3 in DNA: TGTGCCAGCAGCTTGGGACGGCGTCTAGATTCACCCCTCCACTTT.

This clone was counted a single time. This chain uses TRBV6-5 with TRBJ1-6, with TRBD1 identical over 7 bases. The CDR3 extends over 14 amino acids. With 4 bases clipped from V and 8 bases from J, the junction kept 5 bases outside the gene matches. The germline V gene encodes CDR1 MNHEY and CDR2 SVGAGI. In DNA form, the CDR3 reads TGTGCCAGCAGTTCGACAGGGTGGGATTCACCCCTCCACTTT. Its translation: CASSSTGWDSPLHF.

The J gene is TRBJ2-7, the V gene TRBV7-2, with D unresolved. Germline lookup yields CDR1 SGHTA and CDR2 FQGNSA. This CDR3 is 13 amino acids long. The V end was cut by 1 base, the J end by 4 bases, with 8 bases between. This CDR3 reads CASSLVRQYEQYF. The DNA for the CDR3 is TGTGCCAGCAGCTTAGTCAGGCAGTACGAGCAGTACTTC.

The chain employs TRBV13 and TRBJ1-5, with a tentative D call TRBD1 (5 bases). Germline V gene sequence: CDR1 PRHDT, CDR2 FYEKMQ (reference sequence). The CDR3 is 16 residues long. V was shortened by 5 bases and J by 5 bases, with 19 bases between the two germline ends. CDR3 bases: TGTGCCAGCAGCGTCCGGGACGTAATTCACCATCAGCCCCAGCATTTT. This codes for CASSVRDVIHHQPQHF.